Sequencing of this T cell receptor beta chain was carried out in a study of blood T cell repertoires in COVID-19. Overall study: Acute-phase and convalescent COVID-19 samples originated in the United States, Italy and Spain. The cDNA or gDNA used as material had been derived from T cells, B-cell-depleted T cells, or PBMCs.

Trimming at V came to 4 bases and at J to 8 bases, leaving 12 bases not matched to a gene. CDR1 is LNHDA and CDR2 is SQIVND in the germline V gene (reference sequence). The CDR3 loop spans 16 amino acids. The authors' processing: The authors estimated nucleated cell counts from reference gene primer amplification. Libraries were prepared by immunoSEQ multiplex PCR; TCRdb keeps only in-frame clonotypes and omits some of them. V and J calls and clone size are those listed in that table; D and trimming were worked out from the DNA. The data show approximately 300,000 clones, with approximately 86% seen just once and approximately 2% held by the top ten.

The TCR comes from a man younger than 35 with active or convalescent COVID-19. What was sequenced was peripheral blood. The rearrangement joins TRBV19 to TRBJ2-4; 9 positions agree with TRBD1. CDR3 region: CASSSYDGTGPYIQYF. CDR3 bases: TGTGCCAGTAGTAGTTATGACGGGACAGGGCCGTACATTCAGTACTTC.